Below, 27 T cell receptor beta chains from the same sample are listed, as sequenced in a study of T cells in Graves' hyperthyroidism and ophthalmopathy. RNA transcripts gave rise to amplified TCR beta CDR3 regions. HTBI primers drove first-round RT-PCR of the TCR CDR3. Via MiXCR, TCRdb re-called the multiplex PCR reads, giving one row per CDR3 protein. The sample lists 300,000 or so distinct CDR3 sequences, 15% to 20% seen once, with around 34% in the top ten. Sequencing was done on a sample of blood. These receptors were obtained from a man aged 30 to 45 with Graves' hyperthyroidism.

Ten or more counts support this clonotype. The chain recombines TRBV5-6 with TRBJ2-7, with D perhaps given as TRBD1 or TRBD2 (5 bases each). This CDR3 is built from 15 residues. V was shortened by 4 bases and J by 2 bases, with 16 bases between the two germline ends. CDR1 and CDR2 (germline): SGHDT, YYEEEE. CDR3 in DNA: TGTGCCAGCAGCGCCGGTCCCGGGACCACCTACGAGCAGTACTTC. Amino acid sequence: CASSAGPGTTYEQYF.

This clonotype was detected ten times or more. The chain recombines TRBV11-1 with TRBJ1-1; D remains unclear. This CDR3 is 15 amino acids long. The germline V gene encodes CDR1 SGHAT and CDR2 FQDESV (reference sequence). Trimming removed 5 bases from V and 1 base from J, with 14 bases in between. CDR3 sequence reads: CASSPTKASNTEAFF. The CDR3 bases are TGTGCCAGCAGCCCCACGAAGGCCTCGAACACTGAAGCTTTCTTT.

In this sample, this clonotype turned up many times. Germline is not matched at one junction end, which may reflect a read error. CDR3 bases: TGCAGTGCCAGAGGGCCAGCGGGGGCCCCCGGGGAGCTGTTTTTT. Protein sequence: CSARGPAGAPGELFF. The chain combines TRBV20-1 with TRBJ2-2; 8 bases fit TRBD2. The length of the CDR3 is 15 residues. Germline CDR1 is DFQATT and CDR2 is SNEGSKA (reference sequence).

This clonotype was seen a handful of times. The chain joins TRBV28 to TRBJ1-4, with 10 bases fitting TRBD1. The CDR3 runs to 15 residues. Germline-derived CDR1 and CDR2 are MDHEN and SYDVKM. The V segment lost 4 bases and the J segment 5 bases; nucleotides outside the gene matches: 4. CDR3: CASSSAGQGNEKLFF. The CDR3 DNA is TGTGCCAGCAGTTCGGCGGGACAGGGGAATGAAAAACTGTTTTTT.

The chain couples TRBV19 to TRBJ1-1, with TRBD1 as a possible D gene (6 bases). The CDR3 loop spans 15 amino acids. V lost 5 bases to trimming and J lost 4 bases, with 17 bases between them. Germline V gives CDR1 LNHDA, CDR2 SQIVND (reference sequence). CDR3 protein: CASSPKRGGSTEAFF. The CDR3 nucleotides read TGTGCCAGTAGTCCCAAGAGAGGGGGAAGCACTGAAGCTTTCTTT.

This clonotype was counted ten times or more. The V and J genes are TRBV7-8 and TRBJ1-1; 10 bases map to TRBD1. Germline-derived CDR1 and CDR2 are SGHVS and FQNEAQ. The V segment lost 6 bases and the J segment 5 bases; nucleotides outside the gene matches: 9. The CDR3 runs to 15 residues. The CDR3 reads CASRPDRGPKTEAFF. CDR3 sequence (DNA): TGTGCCAGCAGACCTGACAGGGGGCCGAAGACTGAAGCTTTCTTT.

The J gene is TRBJ1-1, the V gene TRBV5-1; possibly TRBD1 for D (6 bases). The CDR3 has 14 amino acids. Per the germline V gene, CDR1 is SGHRS and CDR2 is YFSETQ. V was clipped by 0 bases and J by 7 bases, with 13 bases between them. Here the CDR3 DNA reads TGCGCCAGCAGCTTGGGCGCAGGGGAAGATGAAGCTTTCTTT. Amino acids: CASSLGAGEDEAFF.

This clonotype was counted only a few times. V is TRBV12-3 or TRBV12-4 and J is TRBJ2-5, with no clear D. CDR3 length: 13 amino acids. Between the trimmed V and J ends, which lost 4 bases and 4 bases, there was a span of 10 bases. The CDR3 nucleotides read TGTGCCAGCAGTTATCGCGTCGGAGAGACCCAGTACTTC. It yields the protein CASSYRVGETQYF.

This chain joins TRBV25-1 and TRBJ2-5; D is unclear. The CDR3 covers 13 residues. Germline loops: CDR1 MGHDK, CDR2 SYGVNS. The V end was cut by 5 bases, the J end by 1 base, with 8 bases between. The chain's CDR3 is CASSNLFQETQYF. For the CDR3, the DNA is TGTGCCAGCAGTAATCTATTCCAAGAGACCCAGTACTTC.

A few counts support this clonotype. V is TRBV27 and J is TRBJ2-3, with 10 positions matching TRBD2. This CDR3 has 19 amino acids. After removal of 2 bases from V and 5 bases from J, the junction contained 16 bases not matched to a gene. The germline V gene encodes CDR1 MNHEY and CDR2 SMNVEV (reference sequence). The CDR3 loop reads CASSLSELAGVPGVDTQYF. Here the CDR3 DNA reads TGTGCCAGCAGTTTAAGTGAGCTAGCGGGAGTTCCGGGTGTAGATACGCAGTATTTT.

This clonotype was counted many times. The rearrangement uses TRBV11-2 and TRBJ2-2; D possibly corresponds to TRBD2 (5 bases). This CDR3 region has 14 residues. The V end lost 4 bases, the J end lost 5 bases, and 11 bases lay between the germline ends. The V gene's germline CDR1 is SGHAT and CDR2 FQNNGV. CDR3 coding DNA: TGTGCCAGCAGCTCCCGGACTGAAACCGGGGAGCTGTTTTTT. Its protein product is CASSSRTETGELFF. The whole variable domain, remainder taken from reference TRBV11-2 and TRBJ2-2, is EAGVAQSPRYKIIEKRQSVAFWCNPISGHATLYWYQQILGQGPKLLIQFQNNGVVDDSQLPKDRFSAERLKGVDSTLKIQPAKLEDSAVYLCASSSRTETGELFFGEGSRLTVL.

The V and J genes are TRBV28 and TRBJ1-1; D is unresolved. CDR3 length: 13 amino acids. V lost 5 bases and J lost 4, with 11 bases in between. Germline V gene lookup returns CDR1 MDHEN and CDR2 SYDVKM. The CDR3 here is CASSEEVGTEAFF. The DNA of the CDR3 is TGTGCCAGCAGTGAAGAGGTTGGCACTGAAGCTTTCTTT.

This clonotype appeared many times. The chain is built from TRBV20-1 and TRBJ2-3; 12 positions agree with TRBD2. V dropped 5 bases and J dropped 3; count of bases not matched to a gene: 12. CDR1 is DFQATT, CDR2 SNEGSKA, per germline (reference sequence). CDR3 size: 17 residues. This CDR3 reads CSALSPLAGGRTDTQYF. CDR3 DNA sequence: TGCAGTGCTTTATCCCCCCTAGCGGGAGGGAGGACAGATACGCAGTATTTT.

The chain joins TRBV7-3 to TRBJ2-7, with D maybe TRBD1 (6 bases). Trimming left V 1 base short and J 6 bases short, with 13 bases between. The CDR3 extends over 14 amino acids. CDR1 SGHTA and CDR2 FQGTGA come from the germline V gene. The CDR3 DNA is TGTGCCAGCAGCTTAAGGGCCCTGACAGGCGAGCAGTACTTC. This sequence encodes CASSLRALTGEQYF.

Here the CDR3 reads CASSRQGQLTGELFF. CDR3 nucleotide sequence: TGCGCCAGCAGCAGACAGGGACAATTAACCGGGGAGCTGTTTTTT. The V gene is TRBV5-1, the J gene TRBJ2-2; 7 bases agree with TRBD1. Germline assignment: CDR1 SGHRS and CDR2 YFSETQ. V was pared by 4 bases and J by 5 bases, with 8 bases of the junction left unmatched. The CDR3 has 15 residues.

With regard to this clonotype: One end of the junction does not line up with germline, which may come from a read error. The V call is TRBV5-1, the J call TRBJ2-2, with 10 bases identical to TRBD2. The germline CDR1 and CDR2 sequences are SGHRS and YFSETQ. The CDR3 covers 17 residues. The CDR3 sequence: CASSLDPAGGSTGGLFF. Written as DNA, the CDR3 is TGCGCCAGCAGCTTGGATCCAGCGGGAGGGTCCACCGGGGGGCTGTTTTTT.

This clonotype turned up a few times. V and J are TRBV7-9 and TRBJ2-3; D remains unclear. V was clipped by 5 bases and J by 4 bases, with 7 bases between them. Germline CDR1 and CDR2: SEHNR and FQNEAQ (reference sequence). The CDR3 covers 12 residues. The CDR3 reads CASSPQADTQYF. CDR3 coding DNA: TGTGCCAGCAGCCCCCAGGCAGATACGCAGTATTTT.

The rearrangement uses TRBV3-1 and TRBJ1-6, with D perhaps matching TRBD1 (6 bases). The germline CDR1 and CDR2 sequences are LGHDT and YNNKEL (reference sequence). V was cut by 4 bases and J by 9 bases, with 13 bases left in between. The CDR3 is made up of 14 amino acids. CDR3 sequence reads: CASSRGRGVSPLHF. The CDR3, as DNA: TGTGCCAGCAGCCGAGGCAGGGGAGTTTCACCCCTCCACTTT.

The chain couples TRBV7-8 to TRBJ1-1, with 9 bases identical to TRBD1. V trimming: 6 bases; J trimming: 3 bases; junction bases outside the gene matches: 11. The germline V gene has CDR1 SGHVS and CDR2 FQNEAQ. The CDR3 consists of 16 residues. CDR3 nucleotide sequence: TGTGCCAGCAGAAAGGACAGGGGCCCGTGGGACACTGAAGCTTTCTTT. The encoded protein is CASRKDRGPWDTEAFF.

This clonotype showed up just a few times. The rearrangement uses TRBV29-1 and TRBJ2-2; 11 bases are shared with TRBD2. The CDR3 is 16 residues long. The V gene end was trimmed by 7 bases and the J gene end by 1 base; junction bases not matched to a gene: 8. Germline CDR1 and CDR2: SQVTM and ANQGSEA. The CDR3 reads CSAGMGLAENTGELFF. CDR3 nucleotides: TGCAGCGCTGGAATGGGACTAGCGGAGAACACCGGGGAGCTGTTTTTT.

This clonotype was picked up a small number of times. V usage is TRBV5-1 and J usage is TRBJ2-2; D is possibly TRBD1 (5 bases). The germline CDR1 and CDR2 sequences are SGHRS and YFSETQ. The CDR3 consists of 13 residues. The germline V and J ends were trimmed by 9 bases and 0 bases, with 9 bases remaining between them. The CDR3 sequence is CATATANTGELFF. As DNA, the CDR3 is TGCGCCACCGCGACAGCGAACACCGGGGAGCTGTTTTTT.

In this sample, this clonotype turned up many times. V gene TRBV18 combines with J gene TRBJ2-7; 7 nucleotides match TRBD1. Unmatched junction bases numbered 1, after V lost 2 bases and J lost 3 bases. CDR1 KGHSH and CDR2 LQKENI come from the germline V gene. This CDR3 is built from 13 residues. CDR3 residues: CASSPAGGYEQYF. The CDR3, as DNA: TGTGCCAGCTCACCAGCAGGGGGCTACGAGCAGTACTTC.

V usage is TRBV18 and J usage is TRBJ1-6; a weak D match, TRBD1 (6 bases). Trimming shortened V by 2 bases and J by 7 bases, and 18 bases separated the two germline ends. Germline V CDR1 and CDR2: KGHSH, LQKENI. CDR3 length equals 17 residues. Here the CDR3 DNA reads TGTGCCAGCTCACCAACCCGAGGGGGTACCCCAAATTCACCCCTCCACTTT. It codes for CASSPTRGGTPNSPLHF. Drawing the rest from reference TRBV18 and TRBJ1-6, the complete variable domain is NAGVMQNPRHLVRRRGQEARLRCSPMKGHSHVYWYRQLPEEGLKFMVYLQKENIIDESGMPKERFSAEFPKEGPSILRIQQVVRGDSAAYFCASSPTRGGTPNSPLHFGNGTRLTVT.

This clonotype was detected ten times or more. This chain uses TRBV7-9 with TRBJ2-1; perhaps TRBD1 as D (5 bases). Per germline, CDR1 SEHNR and CDR2 FQNEAQ (reference sequence). CDR3 size: 14 residues. Trimming removed 3 bases from V and 7 bases from J, with 13 bases in between. CDR3 coding DNA: TGTGCCAGCAGCTTGACCTTAGGGGTAAATGAGCAGTTCTTC. Encoded protein: CASSLTLGVNEQFF. Variable domain in full (rest from reference TRBV7-9 and TRBJ2-1): DTGVSQNPRHKITKRGQNVTFRCDPISEHNRLYWYRQTLGQGPEFLTYFQNEAQLEKSRLLSDRFSAERPKGSFSTLEIQRTEQGDSAMYLCASSLTLGVNEQFFGPGTRLTVL.

The chain carries TRBV9 and TRBJ2-3; D possibly uses TRBD1 or TRBD2 (6 bases each). Germline CDR1 SGDLS, CDR2 YYNGEE. Trimming shortened V by 0 bases and J by 6 bases, and 8 bases separated the two germline ends. The CDR3 sequence is 13 residues long. CDR3 amino acids: CASSVGGGDTQYF. In DNA, the CDR3 is TGTGCCAGCAGCGTAGGAGGGGGGGATACGCAGTATTTT.

There are many counts of this clonotype. The rearrangement links TRBV28 to TRBJ2-1; TRBD1 matches 10 bases. The CDR3 consists of 14 residues. V lost 6 bases, J lost 10 bases, and 9 bases stayed unmatched. Germline V lookup: CDR1 MDHEN, CDR2 SYDVKM. Here the CDR3 reads CASRQDRGRAEQFF. The CDR3 nucleotides read TGTGCCAGCAGACAGGACAGGGGGAGAGCGGAGCAGTTCTTC.

This clonotype occurred many times. The chain recombines TRBV7-8 with TRBJ1-1; no firm D call. This CDR3 has 13 residues. CDR1 is SGHVS, CDR2 FQNEAQ, per germline. V dropped 2 bases and J dropped 1 base, with 5 bases sitting between them. For the CDR3, the DNA is TGTGCCAGCAGCTTACAACAGAACACTGAAGCTTTCTTT. This encodes CASSLQQNTEAFF.